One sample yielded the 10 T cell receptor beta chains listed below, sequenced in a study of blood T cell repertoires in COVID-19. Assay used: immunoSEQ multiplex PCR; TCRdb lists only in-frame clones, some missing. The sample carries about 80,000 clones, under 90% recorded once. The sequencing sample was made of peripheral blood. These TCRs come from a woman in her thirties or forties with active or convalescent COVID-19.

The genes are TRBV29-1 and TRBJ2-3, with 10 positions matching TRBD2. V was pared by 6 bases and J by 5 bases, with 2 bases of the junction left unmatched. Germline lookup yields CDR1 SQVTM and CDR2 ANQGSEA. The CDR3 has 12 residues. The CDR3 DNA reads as TGCAGCGTAAAGCGGGAGGGAGATACGCAGTATTTT. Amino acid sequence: CSVKREGDTQYF.

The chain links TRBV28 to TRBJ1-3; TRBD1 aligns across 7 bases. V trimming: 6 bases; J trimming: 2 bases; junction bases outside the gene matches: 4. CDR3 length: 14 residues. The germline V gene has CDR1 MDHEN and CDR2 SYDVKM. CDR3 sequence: CASRQGSTGNTIYF. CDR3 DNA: TGTGCCAGCAGACAGGGGTCCACTGGAAACACCATATATTTT.

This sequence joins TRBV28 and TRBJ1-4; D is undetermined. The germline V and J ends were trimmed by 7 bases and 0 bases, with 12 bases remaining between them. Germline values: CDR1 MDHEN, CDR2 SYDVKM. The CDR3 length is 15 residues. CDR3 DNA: TGTGCCAGCACCAGGTCACTCACAACTAATGAAAAACTGTTTTTT. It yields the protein CASTRSLTTNEKLFF.

The CDR3 DNA reads TGTGCCAGCAGTGATGCCGGGACTAGCGGGAGGGGGGCCCAGTACTTC. It translates to CASSDAGTSGRGAQYF. The chain links TRBV25-1 to TRBJ2-5; 16 bases map to TRBD2. The CDR3 is 16 amino acids. Germline CDR1 reads MGHDK; CDR2 reads SYGVNS. The V segment lost 3 bases and the J segment 9 bases; nucleotides outside the gene matches: 7.

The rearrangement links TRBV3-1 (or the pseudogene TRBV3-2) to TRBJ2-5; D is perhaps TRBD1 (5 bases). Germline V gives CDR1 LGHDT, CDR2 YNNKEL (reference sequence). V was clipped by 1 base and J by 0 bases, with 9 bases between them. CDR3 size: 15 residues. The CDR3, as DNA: TGTGCCAGCAGCCAAGGGGGCCCGTACCAAGAGACCCAGTACTTC. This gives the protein CASSQGGPYQETQYF.

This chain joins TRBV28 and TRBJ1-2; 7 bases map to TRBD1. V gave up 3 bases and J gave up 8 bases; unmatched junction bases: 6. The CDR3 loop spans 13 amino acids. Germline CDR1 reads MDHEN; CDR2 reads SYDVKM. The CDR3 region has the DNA TGTGCCAGCAGTTTCGACAGGGCGTTGGGCTACACCTTC. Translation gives CASSFDRALGYTF.

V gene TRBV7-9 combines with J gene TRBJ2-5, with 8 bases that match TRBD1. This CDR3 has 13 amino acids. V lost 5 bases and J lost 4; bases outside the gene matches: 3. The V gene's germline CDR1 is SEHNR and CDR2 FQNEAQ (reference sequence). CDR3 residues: CASSLGQGETQYF. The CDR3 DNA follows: TGTGCCAGCAGCCTCGGACAGGGAGAGACCCAGTACTTC.

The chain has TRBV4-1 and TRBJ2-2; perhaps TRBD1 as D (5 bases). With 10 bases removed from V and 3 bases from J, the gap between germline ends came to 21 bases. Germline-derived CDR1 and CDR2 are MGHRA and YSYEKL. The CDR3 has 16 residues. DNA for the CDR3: TGCGCCAACCTCAGCAGGTGCCAGGGTCACACCGGGGAGCTGTTTTTT. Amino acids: CANLSRCQGHTGELFF.

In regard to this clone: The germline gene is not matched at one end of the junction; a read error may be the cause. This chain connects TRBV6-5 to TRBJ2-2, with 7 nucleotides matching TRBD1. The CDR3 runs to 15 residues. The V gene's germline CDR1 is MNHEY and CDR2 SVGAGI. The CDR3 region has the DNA TGTGCCAGCAGTTACTCACAGGGGAACCCCGGGGAGCTGTTTTTT. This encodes CASSYSQGNPGELFF.

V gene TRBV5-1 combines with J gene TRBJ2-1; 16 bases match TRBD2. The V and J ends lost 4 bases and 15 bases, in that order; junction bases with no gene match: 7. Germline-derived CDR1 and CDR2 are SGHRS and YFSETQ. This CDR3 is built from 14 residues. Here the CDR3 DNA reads TGCGCCAGCAGCCCTGGGACTAGCGGGGGGGTTCCGTTCTTC. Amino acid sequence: CASSPGTSGGVPFF.